The 31 T cell receptor beta chains below were found in one sample sequenced in a study of T cells in Graves' hyperthyroidism and ophthalmopathy. Amplification of TCR beta CDR3 regions used RNA as the template. TCR CDR3 regions were first amplified by RT-PCR with HTBI primers. TCRdb processed the multiplex PCR reads anew with MiXCR; each CDR3 protein has one entry. The repertoire holds fewer than 450,000 distinct CDR3 sequences, with more than 12% as singletons. The sample was blood. The receptors shown here come from a man aged 50 to 60 with Graves' ophthalmopathy.

This clonotype was picked up many times. The V call is TRBV12-3 or TRBV12-4, the J call TRBJ2-7, with 7 bases aligning to TRBD1. The CDR3 loop spans 13 amino acids. With 9 bases clipped from V and 1 base from J, the junction kept 6 bases outside the gene matches. Here the CDR3 DNA reads TGTGCCAGACCCCAGGACAGGTCCTACGAGCAGTACTTC. It is translated as CARPQDRSYEQYF.

This clonotype occurred a few times. This chain joins TRBV6-1 and TRBJ2-2; TRBD2 might be the D (5 bases). Germline V gene data show CDR1 as MNHNS and CDR2 as SASEGT. Trimming shortened V by 5 bases and J by 5 bases, and 18 bases separated the two germline ends. The CDR3 contains 16 residues. The chain's CDR3 is CASSYSSGYLTGELFF. The CDR3 DNA reads as TGTGCCAGCAGTTACTCGTCGGGGTATTTGACCGGGGAGCTGTTTTTT.

The J gene is TRBJ2-3, the V gene TRBV9, with 11 bases identical to TRBD2. With V trimmed by 4 bases and J by 1 base, 2 bases remained unmatched. Germline CDR1 SGDLS, CDR2 YYNGEE. The CDR3 runs to 15 residues. DNA of the CDR3: TGTGCCAGCAGCAATAGCGGGAGGGGCACAGATACGCAGTATTTT. This encodes CASSNSGRGTDTQYF.

This clonotype was found many times. The chain joins TRBV6-1 to TRBJ1-5, with a weak D call TRBD1 (6 bases). CDR1 and CDR2 (germline): MNHNS, SASEGT. The CDR3 has 15 amino acids. The V end lost 6 bases, the J end lost 1 base, and 13 bases lay between the germline ends. The chain's CDR3 is CASSAQGLSNQPQHF. The CDR3, as DNA: TGTGCCAGCAGCGCACAGGGCTTGAGCAATCAGCCCCAGCATTTT.

The chain combines TRBV2 with TRBJ1-4; TRBD1 matches at 7 bases. The CDR3 is 15 amino acids. The germline V gene has CDR1 SNHLY and CDR2 FYNNEI. Trimming at V came to 0 bases and at J to 8 bases, leaving 6 bases not matched to a gene. As DNA, the CDR3 is TGTGCCAGCAGTGAAGCGCAGGGGGTCGGGGAAAAACTGTTTTTT. This gives the protein CASSEAQGVGEKLFF.

This clonotype was detected many times. V and J are TRBV6-1 and TRBJ2-1; the D is unclear. There are 11 residues in the CDR3. Germline V gene sequence: CDR1 MNHNS, CDR2 SASEGT. V was cut by 6 bases and J by 4 bases, with 4 bases left in between. Here the CDR3 reads CASSPYNEQFF. The DNA for the CDR3 is TGTGCCAGCAGCCCGTACAATGAGCAGTTCTTC.

This clonotype was detected many times. The chain couples TRBV24-1 to TRBJ2-5; a weak D match, TRBD2 (5 bases). Trimming cost V 3 bases and J 2 bases, with 12 bases left between them. The germline V gene encodes CDR1 KGHDR and CDR2 SFDVKD. The CDR3 is 15 residues long. The CDR3 DNA reads TGTGCCACCAGTGATCTCCGCGGGTGGCAAGAGACCCAGTACTTC. Translation gives CATSDLRGWQETQYF.

This clonotype was seen ten or more times. This chain links TRBV3-1 with TRBJ2-7; 8 nucleotides align to TRBD2. V lost 4 bases, J lost 5 bases, and 7 bases stayed unmatched. This CDR3 contains 14 residues. The germline V gene has CDR1 LGHDT and CDR2 YNNKEL (reference sequence). The CDR3 spells CASSLSGIGHEQYF. The CDR3 DNA reads TGTGCCAGCAGCCTTAGCGGGATCGGCCACGAGCAGTACTTC.

This clonotype was picked up a small number of times. The CDR3 is CASSLLERGNTGELFF. In DNA, the CDR3 is TGTGCCAGCAGCTTATTGGAACGGGGGAACACCGGGGAGCTGTTTTTT. This chain uses TRBV7-8 with TRBJ2-2, with TRBD2 as a possible D gene (5 bases). The CDR3 length is 16 residues. V lost 2 bases to trimming and J lost 1 base, with 11 bases between them. Looked up from germline, CDR1 is SGHVS and CDR2 is FQNEAQ.

The table lists this clonotype with a few counts. The rearrangement links TRBV20-1 to TRBJ2-1, with 13 positions matching TRBD2. Losses at the gene ends were 1 base for V and 13 bases for J; bases not matched to a gene: 10. The length of the CDR3 is 15 residues. The V gene's germline CDR1 is DFQATT and CDR2 SNEGSKA (reference sequence). The CDR3 protein is CSARGTSGSIGPQFF. The CDR3 nucleotides are TGCAGTGCTAGAGGGACTAGCGGGAGTATCGGTCCACAGTTCTTC.

This clonotype was seen repeatedly, ten times or more. The V gene is TRBV6-1, the J gene TRBJ2-3, with D perhaps given as TRBD1 or TRBD2 (7 bases each). Trimming cost V 3 bases and J 3 bases, with 19 bases left between them. Germline CDR1 MNHNS, CDR2 SASEGT. The CDR3 is 17 residues long. The CDR3 sequence: CASSEVPGGVETDTQYF. The CDR3 DNA is TGTGCCAGCAGTGAGGTGCCAGGGGGGGTGGAGACAGATACGCAGTATTTT.

The rearrangement joins TRBV5-1 to TRBJ1-1; possible D gene TRBD1, 5 bases. V shed 4 bases and J shed 3 bases, with 13 bases lying between them. The CDR3 covers 14 residues. CDR1 SGHRS and CDR2 YFSETQ come from the germline V gene. CDR3 in DNA: TGCGCCAGCAGCCTTAGAATGGGGGACACTGAAGCTTTCTTT. Residues: CASSLRMGDTEAFF.

This clonotype was observed a handful of times. The gene calls are TRBV5-1 and TRBJ2-7, with 8 bases lining up with TRBD1. CDR1 and CDR2 from the germline V gene are SGHRS and YFSETQ. The V gene end was trimmed by 0 bases and the J gene end by 2 bases; junction bases not matched to a gene: 10. This CDR3 is built from 17 residues. The CDR3, as DNA: TGCGCCAGCAGCTTGGGGACAGGGTCTCTGGGGACCTACGAGCAGTACTTC. Amino acids: CASSLGTGSLGTYEQYF.

This clonotype was detected ten times or more. CDR3 DNA: TGTGCCAGCAGCCACGGGGGGGAAGGCTACACCTTC. Amino acid sequence: CASSHGGEGYTF. This chain connects TRBV6-1 to TRBJ1-2, with D perhaps matching TRBD1 (5 bases). CDR3 length equals 12 residues. The germline V gene has CDR1 MNHNS and CDR2 SASEGT. V lost 6 bases and J lost 8, with 13 bases in between.

This clonotype was seen at least ten times. The J gene is TRBJ1-4, the V gene TRBV6-1; possibly TRBD1 for D (5 bases). The CDR3 is made up of 19 amino acids. The V gene's germline CDR1 is MNHNS and CDR2 SASEGT. V lost 2 bases, J lost 0 bases, and 19 bases lay in between. The CDR3 region is CASSERKTRRQTTNEKLFF. The CDR3 region has the DNA TGTGCCAGCAGTGAACGGAAAACCCGAAGACAGACAACTAATGAAAAACTGTTTTTT.

This clonotype was observed a handful of times. V usage is TRBV24-1 and J usage is TRBJ2-5; unclear D gene. Germline lookup yields CDR1 KGHDR and CDR2 SFDVKD. The V gene lost 4 bases and the J gene lost 4 bases, with 3 bases spanning the gap. The CDR3 sequence is 11 residues long. The CDR3 loop reads CATSDLETQYF. The DNA of the CDR3 is TGTGCCACCAGTGACCTAGAGACCCAGTACTTC.

The chain uses TRBV6-4 and TRBJ2-5; no firm D call. Germline V gene sequence: CDR1 MRHNA, CDR2 SNTAGT. The CDR3 is 10 amino acids. Trimming removed 8 bases from V and 13 bases from J, with 14 bases in between. Written as DNA, the CDR3 is TGTGCCAGCCCGAAGGACGGCGTGTACTTC. It codes for CASPKDGVYF.

A remark on this clonotype: Being one base from a much bigger clone, this may be a read error. The rearrangement links TRBV20-1 to TRBJ2-1; the D is unclear. Germline CDR1 is DFQATT and CDR2 is SNEGSKA (reference sequence). The length of the CDR3 is 17 residues. V lost 7 bases to trimming and J lost 4 bases, with 26 bases between them. CDR3 coding DNA: TGCAGTGGCTGCGGAGTTGTTGGAGAGGTGGAATACAATGAGCAGTTCTTC. This codes for CSGCGVVGEVEYNEQFF.

This clonotype was detected ten times or more. The V call is TRBV6-1, the J call TRBJ2-1, with TRBD2 matching over 8 bases. CDR3 length: 15 residues. CDR1 and CDR2 (germline): MNHNS, SASEGT. Trimming removed 6 bases from V and 6 bases from J; junction bases left unmatched: 10. The DNA of the CDR3 is TGTGCCAGCAGCAGGAGCGGGAGTTATGGCAATGAGCAGTTCTTC. Amino acids: CASSRSGSYGNEQFF.

This clonotype occurred a few times. The chain carries TRBV25-1 and TRBJ2-3; D unresolved. The CDR3 length is 12 residues. V lost 4 bases to trimming and J lost 3 bases, with 5 bases between them. The germline gives CDR1 MGHDK, CDR2 SYGVNS. The CDR3 loop is CASSGRTDTQYF. DNA of the CDR3: TGTGCCAGCAGTGGTCGAACAGATACGCAGTATTTT.

This clonotype was recorded many times. The CDR3 loop reads CALGAQGGYTF. The CDR3 nucleotides read TGTGCCCTGGGGGCCCAAGGGGGCTACACCTTC. V is TRBV30 and J is TRBJ1-2; weak D call: TRBD1 (6 bases). This CDR3 is built from 11 residues. CDR1 is GTSNPN, CDR2 SVGIG, per germline (reference sequence). The germline V and J ends were trimmed by 8 bases and 8 bases, with 15 bases remaining between them.

The gene calls are TRBV10-3 and TRBJ2-6; D not certain. This CDR3 spans 14 amino acids. V dropped 6 bases and J dropped 0 bases, with 6 bases sitting between them. Per germline, CDR1 ENHRY and CDR2 SYGVKD. CDR3: CAISESSGANVLTF. CDR3 bases: TGTGCCATCAGCGAAAGCTCTGGGGCCAACGTCCTGACTTTC.

This clonotype was found many times. The chain recombines TRBV20-1 with TRBJ2-7, with 7 nucleotides matching TRBD2. CDR3 size: 15 residues. The germline CDR1 and CDR2 sequences are DFQATT and SNEGSKA (reference sequence). V was pared by 3 bases and J by 0 bases, with 8 bases of the junction left unmatched. The CDR3 sequence: CSASPLAVRSYEQYF. As DNA, the CDR3 is TGCAGTGCTAGCCCGCTAGCGGTCCGCTCCTACGAGCAGTACTTC.

This clonotype appeared many times. The junction does not match germline at one end; this may be a read error. V usage is TRBV5-1 and J usage is TRBJ2-7, with no clear D. Germline-derived CDR1 and CDR2 are SGHRS and YFSETQ. CDR3 length: 12 residues. CDR3 bases: TGTGCCAGCAGCTTAGTTGGCTACGAGCAGTACTTC. Translation gives CASSLVGYEQYF.

The V and J genes are TRBV25-1 and TRBJ2-7, with TRBD1 matching over 7 bases. The CDR3 length is 12 residues. Germline loops: CDR1 MGHDK, CDR2 SYGVNS. The V segment lost 10 bases and the J segment 4 bases; nucleotides outside the gene matches: 7. CDR3 protein: CATRQGAYEQYF. The CDR3 DNA reads TGTGCCACCCGACAGGGTGCTTACGAGCAGTACTTC.

This clonotype occurred many times. The chain is built from TRBV6-2 or TRBV6-3 and TRBJ2-3, with TRBD1 identical over 9 bases. J was trimmed by 5 bases and V by 4 bases; bases with no gene match: 7. The CDR3 has 15 amino acids. CDR1 and CDR2 from the germline V gene are MNHEY and SVGEGT. The CDR3 here is CASSLQGAHIDTQYF. CDR3 DNA: TGTGCCAGCAGTTTACAGGGGGCGCATATAGATACGCAGTATTTT.

This clonotype was detected ten times or more. The gene calls are TRBV29-1 and TRBJ2-7; 10 bases are a match to TRBD1. J gave up 6 bases and V 6 bases, and 8 bases lay outside the gene matches. This CDR3 is 13 amino acids long. Germline V lookup: CDR1 SQVTM, CDR2 ANQGSEA. CDR3 DNA sequence: TGCAGCGTCACCGGGACAGGGGAGGGCGAGCAGTACTTC. This gives the protein CSVTGTGEGEQYF.

This clonotype was seen many times. The chain employs TRBV20-1 and TRBJ2-1; the match to TRBD2 covers 8 bases. The germline V gene has CDR1 DFQATT and CDR2 SNEGSKA (reference sequence). The CDR3 loop spans 14 amino acids. Losses at the gene ends were 5 bases for V and 6 bases for J; bases not matched to a gene: 9. Here the CDR3 DNA reads TGCAGTGCTCTACCGGGACTAGGGGGCAATGAGCAGTTCTTC. Its translation: CSALPGLGGNEQFF.

This clonotype was detected many times. The V and J genes are TRBV2 and TRBJ2-1; 9 bases are shared with TRBD1. In germline, CDR1 is SNHLY, CDR2 FYNNEI. V dropped 4 bases and J dropped 6; count of bases not matched to a gene: 7. The CDR3 runs to 15 residues. CDR3 in amino acids: CASSARTGASNEQFF. The CDR3 region has the DNA TGTGCCAGCAGTGCAAGGACAGGGGCATCCAATGAGCAGTTCTTC.

This clonotype has only a few counts. The J gene is TRBJ2-5, the V gene TRBV27; D perhaps matches TRBD1 (5 bases). Germline values: CDR1 MNHEY, CDR2 SMNVEV (reference sequence). The CDR3 spans 14 residues. Deletions cut 3 bases from V and 7 bases from J, with 15 bases between. The CDR3 spells CASSFGTPQGTQYF. The CDR3 DNA reads TGTGCCAGCAGTTTCGGCACTCCCCAGGGGACCCAGTACTTC.

The table lists this clonotype with many counts. J is TRBJ2-7 and V is TRBV24-1; D might be TRBD2 (5 bases). Germline V gives CDR1 KGHDR, CDR2 SFDVKD. CDR3 length equals 14 residues. V shed 1 base and J shed 6 bases, with 12 bases lying between them. CDR3: CATSDFAASSEQYF. CDR3 in DNA: TGTGCCACCAGTGATTTCGCGGCTAGCAGCGAGCAGTACTTC.